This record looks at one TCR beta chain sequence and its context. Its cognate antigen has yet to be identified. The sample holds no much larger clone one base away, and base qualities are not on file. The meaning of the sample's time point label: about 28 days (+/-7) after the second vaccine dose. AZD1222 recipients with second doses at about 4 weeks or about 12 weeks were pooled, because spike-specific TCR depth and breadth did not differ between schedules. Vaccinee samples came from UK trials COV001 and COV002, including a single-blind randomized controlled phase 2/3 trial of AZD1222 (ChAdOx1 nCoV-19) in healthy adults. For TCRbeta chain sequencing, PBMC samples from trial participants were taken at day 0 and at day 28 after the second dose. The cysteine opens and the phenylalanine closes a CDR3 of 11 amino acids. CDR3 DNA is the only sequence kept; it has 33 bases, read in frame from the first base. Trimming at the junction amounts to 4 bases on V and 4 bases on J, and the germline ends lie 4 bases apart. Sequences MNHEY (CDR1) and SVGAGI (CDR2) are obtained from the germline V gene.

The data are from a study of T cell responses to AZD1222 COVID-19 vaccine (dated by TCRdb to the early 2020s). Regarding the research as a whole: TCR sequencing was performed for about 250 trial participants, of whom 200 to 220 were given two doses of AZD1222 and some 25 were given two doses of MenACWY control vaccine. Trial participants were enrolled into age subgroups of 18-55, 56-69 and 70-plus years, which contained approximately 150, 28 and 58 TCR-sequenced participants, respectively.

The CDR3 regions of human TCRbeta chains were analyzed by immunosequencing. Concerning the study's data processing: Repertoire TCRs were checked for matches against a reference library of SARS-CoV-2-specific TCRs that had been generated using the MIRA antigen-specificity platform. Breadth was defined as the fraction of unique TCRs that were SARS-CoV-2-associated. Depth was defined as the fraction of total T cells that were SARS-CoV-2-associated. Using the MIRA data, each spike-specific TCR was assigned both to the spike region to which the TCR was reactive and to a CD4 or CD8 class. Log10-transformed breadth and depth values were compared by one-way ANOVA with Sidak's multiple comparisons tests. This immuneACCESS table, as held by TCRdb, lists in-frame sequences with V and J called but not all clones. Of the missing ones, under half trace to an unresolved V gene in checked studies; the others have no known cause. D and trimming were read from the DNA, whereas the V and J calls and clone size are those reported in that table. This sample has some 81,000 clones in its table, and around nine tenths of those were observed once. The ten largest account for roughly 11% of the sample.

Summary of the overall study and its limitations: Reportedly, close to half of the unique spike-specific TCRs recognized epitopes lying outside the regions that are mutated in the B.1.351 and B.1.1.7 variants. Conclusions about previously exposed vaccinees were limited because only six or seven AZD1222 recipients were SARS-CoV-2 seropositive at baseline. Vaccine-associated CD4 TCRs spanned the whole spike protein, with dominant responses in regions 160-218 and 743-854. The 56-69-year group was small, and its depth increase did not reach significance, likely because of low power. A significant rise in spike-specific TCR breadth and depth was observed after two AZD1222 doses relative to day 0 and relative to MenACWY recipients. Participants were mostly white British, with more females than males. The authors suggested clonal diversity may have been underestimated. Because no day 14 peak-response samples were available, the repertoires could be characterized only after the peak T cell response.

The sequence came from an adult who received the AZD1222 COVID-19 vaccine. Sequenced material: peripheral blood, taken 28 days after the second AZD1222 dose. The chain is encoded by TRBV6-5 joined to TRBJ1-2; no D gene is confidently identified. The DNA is TGTGCCAGCAGTTCAAGCTATGGCTACACCTTC. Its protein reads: CASSSSYGYTF.